This T cell receptor (beta chain) derives from a study of shared clonotypes between healthy human individuals. Clones were sequenced by immunoSEQ multiplex PCR, and TCRdb holds only the in-frame ones, with some missing. This table holds around 370,000 clones, 95% to 97% found once. The CDR3 is made up of 14 amino acids. The V and J ends lost 6 bases and 1 base, in that order; junction bases with no gene match: 3. The germline V gene has CDR1 MNHNS and CDR2 SASEGT. The rearrangement uses TRBV6-1 and TRBJ2-1; 7 nucleotides line up with TRBD2. The sequence derives from a young man in good health. The sample taken for sequencing was memory CD8+ T cells sorted from blood. Subset denoted: CD45RO+ cells pooled with CCR7-negative TemRA cells. The CDR3 coding sequence is TGTGCCAGCAGCCAGCGGGAATCCTACAATGAGCAGTTCTTC. It yields the protein CASSQRESYNEQFF.